This T cell receptor beta chain appears in the sequencing data of a study of preoperative IRX-2 immunotherapy in early breast cancer. Assay used: immunoSEQ multiplex PCR; TCRdb lists only in-frame clones, some missing. The sample shows roughly 23,000 clones, 75% to 90% of them seen only once. As to treatment: preoperative locoregional IRX-2 cytokine immunotherapy. The germline CDR1 and CDR2 sequences are MNHEY and SVGAGI. The CDR3 loop spans 15 amino acids. V lost 2 bases, J lost 6 bases, and 7 bases stayed unmatched. The TCR originated in a human donor with breast cancer. V and J are TRBV6-5 and TRBJ1-2; 9 nucleotides align to TRBD1. Sample: tumor tissue, taken after IRX-2 immunotherapy. The CDR3 DNA reads as TGTGCCAGCAGTTACGGCGACAGGGGGAATGATGGCTACACCTTC. Amino acids: CASSYGDRGNDGYTF.